The text below deals with one T cell receptor beta chain. What it binds is not known. Mouse names are used for the genes. The DNA ends 1 residue before the CDR3 does, and the rest of the CDR3 is filled in from the germline J gene. Germline V gives CDR1 KGHTA, CDR2 FQNQQP. This CDR3 spans 13 amino acids. Specified time point: mouse harvest day 14 after allogeneic transplant. Each mouse received 10^7 T-cell-depleted marrow cells plus 10^6 splenic CD5+ T cells by tail vein. B6 (H2b) cells into BALB/c (H2d) mice; tissues taken at day 7 or 14. TCRdb's table, derived via immunoSEQ multiplex PCR, lists solely in-frame clones and lacks some. The table shows 5,000 or so clones, with roughly a third occurring only once. The data were taken from a study of tissue T cells after allogeneic stem cell transplantation. Study conclusions and caveats: Anatomically similar tissues had similar TCR repertoires within each patient.

The specimen sequenced was skin. This sequence was found in a female BALB/c mouse given C57BL/6 T cells with graft-versus-host disease after an allogeneic hematopoietic cell transplant. The J gene is TRBJ1-4, the V gene TRBV23; the DNA was not used to check the table's D call, TRBD1. This CDR3 is CSSSQQNNERLFF. The sequenced part of the CDR3 DNA is TGCTCCAGCAGTCAACAAAACAACGAAAGATTATTT.